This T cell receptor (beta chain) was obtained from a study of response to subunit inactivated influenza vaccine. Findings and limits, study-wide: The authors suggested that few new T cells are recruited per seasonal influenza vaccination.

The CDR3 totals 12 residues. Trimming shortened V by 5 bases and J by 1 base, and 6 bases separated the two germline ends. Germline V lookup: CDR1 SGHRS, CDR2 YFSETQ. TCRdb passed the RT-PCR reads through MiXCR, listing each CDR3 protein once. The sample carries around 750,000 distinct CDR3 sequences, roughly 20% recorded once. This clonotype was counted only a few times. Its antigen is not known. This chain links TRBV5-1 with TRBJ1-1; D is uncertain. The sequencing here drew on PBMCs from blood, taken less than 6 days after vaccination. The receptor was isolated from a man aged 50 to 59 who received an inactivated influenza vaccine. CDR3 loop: CASRRGNTEAFF. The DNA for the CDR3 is TGCGCCAGCAGAAGAGGGAACACTGAAGCTTTCTTT.